The 13 T cell receptor beta chains below come from one sample, sequenced in a study of graft-versus-host responses after intestinal transplantation. Their target antigens are unknown. TCRdb's table, derived via immunoSEQ multiplex PCR, lists solely in-frame clones and lacks some. The sample records around 110,000 clones, 90% to 95% being singletons. Sequences were derived from unstimulated CD8+ T cells sorted from spleen or lymph node cells, sampled before transplant. The receptors here all came from a human donor who was the organ donor for an intestinal transplant.

The chain has TRBV6-5 and TRBJ2-3, with D hard to call. Germline assignment: CDR1 MNHEY and CDR2 SVGAGI. V lost 1 base and J lost 8, with 10 bases in between. This CDR3 has 13 residues. CDR3 region: CASSYYLLGTQYF. In DNA form, the CDR3 reads TGTGCCAGCAGTTACTATCTCTTAGGTACGCAGTATTTT.

The gene calls are TRBV5-1 and TRBJ2-1; 15 bases fit TRBD2. This CDR3 has 17 amino acids. V trimming: 4 bases; J trimming: 1 base; junction bases outside the gene matches: 3. Germline V gives CDR1 SGHRS, CDR2 YFSETQ. The CDR3 DNA reads as TGCGCCAGCAGCCCGGGACTAGCGGGGGGTTCCTACAATGAGCAGTTCTTC. Protein sequence: CASSPGLAGGSYNEQFF.

V and J are TRBV29-1 and TRBJ1-1, with D possibly TRBD1 on 6 matching bases. The CDR3 loop spans 12 amino acids. Germline V gene data show CDR1 as SQVTM and CDR2 as ANQGSEA. The V end lost 6 bases, the J end lost 5 bases, and 13 bases lay between the germline ends. The CDR3 DNA sequence: TGCAGCGTGCAGGGGTATTCTACTGAAGCTTTCTTT. Translation gives CSVQGYSTEAFF.

The chain is built from TRBV7-9 and TRBJ2-7; TRBD2 agrees at 12 bases. This CDR3 spans 16 amino acids. V shed 5 bases, J shed 6 bases, and the junction held 11 bases outside the gene matches. Germline V lookup: CDR1 SEHNR, CDR2 FQNEAQ (reference sequence). The CDR3 loop reads CASSAGLAGRFAEQYF. The CDR3 DNA reads as TGTGCCAGCAGCGCAGGACTAGCGGGACGCTTCGCCGAGCAGTACTTC.

CDR3 protein: CASSPLAGEKDTQYF. CDR3 coding DNA: TGTGCCAGCAGCCCCCTAGCGGGAGAGAAAGATACGCAGTATTTT. This rearrangement joins TRBV4-2 to TRBJ2-3, with 10 nucleotides matching TRBD2. The CDR3 has 15 amino acids. Germline loops: CDR1 LGHNA, CDR2 YNFKEQ. The V segment lost 4 bases and the J segment 5 bases; nucleotides outside the gene matches: 6.

The chain uses TRBV27 and TRBJ1-1; D might be TRBD1 (5 bases). V was shortened by 6 bases and J by 0 bases, with 17 bases between the two germline ends. Germline V gene lookup returns CDR1 MNHEY and CDR2 SMNVEV (reference sequence). The CDR3 extends over 16 amino acids. The CDR3, as DNA: TGTGCCAGCAGGCCGGACACCCCTCATATGAACACTGAAGCTTTCTTT. Amino acids: CASRPDTPHMNTEAFF.

The chain has TRBV6-5 and TRBJ2-1; weak D call: TRBD2 (6 bases). CDR1 is MNHEY, CDR2 SVGAGI, per germline. The CDR3 contains 12 residues. V dropped 6 bases and J dropped 6 bases, with 9 bases sitting between them. This chain's CDR3 is CASSTSLNEQFF. For the CDR3, the DNA is TGTGCCAGCAGCACTAGCCTCAATGAGCAGTTCTTC.

The chain couples TRBV6-1 to TRBJ2-7, with TRBD1 matching 8 bases. The junction had 3 bases not matched to a gene; V was cut back by 4 bases and J by 4 bases. This CDR3 is built from 13 residues. CDR1 and CDR2 (germline): MNHNS, SASEGT. The CDR3 sequence is CASSVQGVYEQYF. In DNA form, the CDR3 reads TGTGCCAGCAGTGTACAGGGGGTTTACGAGCAGTACTTC.

The chain combines TRBV5-5 with TRBJ2-7; D possibly corresponds to TRBD2 (5 bases). V was cut by 2 bases and J by 3 bases, with 12 bases left in between. The CDR3 sequence is 14 residues long. Germline V gene data show CDR1 as SGHKS and CDR2 as YYEKEE (reference sequence). This CDR3 is CASSFAGNLYEQYF. The CDR3 bases are TGTGCCAGCAGCTTTGCCGGGAACCTCTACGAGCAGTACTTC.

V is TRBV27 and J is TRBJ2-3; no clear D. Looked up from germline, CDR1 is MNHEY and CDR2 is SMNVEV (reference sequence). V shed 8 bases and J shed 1 base, with 13 bases lying between them. This CDR3 region has 14 residues. The CDR3 spells CASGSNWGTDTQYF. The DNA for the CDR3 is TGTGCCAGCGGATCCAATTGGGGCACAGATACGCAGTATTTT.

The rearrangement uses TRBV5-1 and TRBJ2-7; the D is unclear. The germline V gene encodes CDR1 SGHRS and CDR2 YFSETQ. The CDR3 runs 15 residues. The V gene lost 0 bases and the J gene lost 5 bases, with 15 bases spanning the gap. This CDR3 is CASSLAGVVSNEQYF. CDR3 sequence (DNA): TGCGCCAGCAGCTTGGCGGGTGTTGTTTCTAACGAGCAGTACTTC. The variable domain in full, with the rest retrieved from reference TRBV5-1 and TRBJ2-7, is KAGVTQTPRYLIKTRGQQVTLSCSPISGHRSVSWYQQTPGQGLQFLFEYFSETQRNKGNFPGRFSGRQFSNSRSEMNVSTLELGDSALYLCASSLAGVVSNEQYFGPGTRLTVT.

V usage is TRBV4-1 and J usage is TRBJ1-1; TRBD1 agrees at 8 bases. Germline lookup yields CDR1 MGHRA and CDR2 YSYEKL. The CDR3 totals 14 residues. V dropped 3 bases and J dropped 1; count of bases not matched to a gene: 1. The CDR3 loop is CASSHGQGNTEAFF. For the CDR3, the DNA is TGCGCCAGCAGCCACGGACAGGGGAACACTGAAGCTTTCTTT.

This clone was recorded only once. The rearrangement links TRBV19 to TRBJ1-1; TRBD1 is a possible D gene (6 bases). CDR1 LNHDA and CDR2 SQIVND come from the germline V gene (reference sequence). The CDR3 length is 13 residues. V lost 8 bases to trimming and J lost 1 base, with 11 bases between them. CDR3 region: CASRDKRNTEAFF. The DNA of the CDR3 is TGTGCCAGTCGGGACAAACGGAACACTGAAGCTTTCTTT.